Following are 19 T cell receptor beta chains from one sample sequenced in a study of cytomegalovirus exposure and HLA in healthy donors. The PCR used 60 Vbeta and 13 Jbeta primers. Assay used: immunoSEQ multiplex PCR; TCRdb lists only in-frame clones, some missing. The data contain approximately 120,000 clones, around 73% of them singletons. The sequencing sample was made of PBMCs. Receptor source: a man aged 35-49 years in good health and CMV-seronegative.

This clone was found a few times. The rearrangement joins TRBV7-2 to TRBJ2-7; 9 bases agree with TRBD1. This CDR3 region has 15 residues. Germline-derived CDR1 and CDR2 are SGHTA and FQGNSA. The V and J ends lost 5 bases and 9 bases, in that order; junction bases with no gene match: 14. CDR3 sequence reads: CASSREGQGDLGQYF. The CDR3 bases are TGTGCCAGCAGCAGGGAGGGACAGGGTGATCTAGGGCAGTACTTC.

The chain uses TRBV27 and TRBJ1-6; D perhaps matches TRBD1 (5 bases). From germline, CDR1 is MNHEY and CDR2 SMNVEV (reference sequence). Trimming left V 9 bases short and J 9 bases short, with 15 bases between. The CDR3 contains 13 residues. The CDR3 sequence: CASRSQGRSPLHF. CDR3 nucleotide sequence: TGTGCCAGTCGATCCCAGGGTCGTTCACCCCTCCACTTT.

The CDR3 region is CASSVRGTYQPQHF. For the CDR3, the DNA is TGTGCCAGCAGTGTTCGGGGGACCTATCAGCCCCAGCATTTT. V gene TRBV2 combines with J gene TRBJ1-5; D might be TRBD1 (5 bases). V was shortened by 4 bases and J by 5 bases, with 12 bases between the two germline ends. Germline CDR1 is SNHLY and CDR2 is FYNNEI. CDR3 length: 14 residues. The full variable domain, completed using reference TRBV2 and TRBJ1-5, is EPEVTQTPSHQVTQMGQEVILRCVPISNHLYFYWYRQILGQKVEFLVSFYNNEISEKSEIFDDQFSVERPDGSNFTLKIRSTKLEDSAMYFCASSVRGTYQPQHFGDGTRLSIL.

The chain is built from TRBV4-2 and TRBJ2-1, with 9 bases identical to TRBD2. This CDR3 contains 15 residues. Looked up from germline, CDR1 is LGHNA and CDR2 is YNFKEQ. V lost 5 bases, J lost 6 bases, and 8 bases stayed unmatched. The DNA for the CDR3 is TGTGCCAGCAGCGACATAGCGGGGGTACGCAATGAGCAGTTCTTC. It specifies CASSDIAGVRNEQFF.

The chain joins TRBV29-1 to TRBJ2-1, with 10 bases matching TRBD1. Trimming at V came to 5 bases and at J to 1 base, leaving 5 bases not matched to a gene. The CDR3 runs to 15 residues. Germline loops: CDR1 SQVTM, CDR2 ANQGSEA. CDR3 coding DNA: TGCAGCGTTCCGACAGGGGGCCGTTCCTACAATGAGCAGTTCTTC. It specifies CSVPTGGRSYNEQFF.

The chain recombines TRBV9 with TRBJ1-5, with a tentative D call TRBD1 (5 bases). This CDR3 is built from 14 residues. Trimming took off 3 bases at V and 5 bases at J, with 12 bases between the two ends. Germline V gene sequence: CDR1 SGDLS, CDR2 YYNGEE. The CDR3 DNA is TGTGCCAGCAGCGCTCCTGGGGCCCATCAGCCCCAGCATTTT. Protein: CASSAPGAHQPQHF.

V is TRBV6-5 and J is TRBJ1-1, with D possibly matching TRBD1 (6 bases). Between the trimmed V and J ends, which lost 5 bases and 2 bases, there was a span of 12 bases. This CDR3 region has 14 residues. The germline gives CDR1 MNHEY, CDR2 SVGAGI. The DNA for the CDR3 is TGTGCCAGCAGTAAACAGGGTAGTAACACTGAAGCTTTCTTT. Protein sequence: CASSKQGSNTEAFF.

This clone was detected only once. This sequence joins TRBV4-1 and TRBJ1-1; tentative D call: TRBD1 (5 bases). The CDR3 is made up of 16 amino acids. The V end lost 0 bases, the J end lost 4 bases, and 15 bases lay between the germline ends. From germline, CDR1 is MGHRA and CDR2 YSYEKL. CDR3 nucleotide sequence: TGCGCCAGCAGCCAAGATGGGACTGGGGGGGGCACTGAAGCTTTCTTT. Encoded protein: CASSQDGTGGGTEAFF.

The chain recombines TRBV4-3 with TRBJ2-1, with D perhaps matching TRBD2 (6 bases). The CDR3 consists of 17 residues. CDR1 and CDR2 from the germline V gene are LGHNA and YSLEER. Trimming removed 0 bases at V and 11 bases at J, with 23 bases between. CDR3: CASSQETRRGPGGKQFF. Here the CDR3 DNA reads TGCGCCAGCAGCCAAGAGACTAGGAGAGGCCCCGGGGGTAAGCAGTTCTTC.

This chain connects TRBV2 to TRBJ1-1; 8 positions match TRBD1. The V gene's germline CDR1 is SNHLY and CDR2 FYNNEI. The CDR3 consists of 13 residues. With V trimmed by 6 bases and J by 1 base, 1 base remained unmatched. CDR3 protein: CASSDRGNTEAFF. CDR3 DNA sequence: TGTGCCAGCAGCGACAGGGGGAACACTGAAGCTTTCTTT.

The chain couples TRBV6-5 to TRBJ2-5; weak D call: TRBD1 (6 bases). In germline, CDR1 is MNHEY, CDR2 SVGAGI. This CDR3 spans 14 amino acids. The germline V and J ends were trimmed by 0 bases and 7 bases, with 12 bases remaining between them. This CDR3 reads CASSYSPRDTTQYF. CDR3 nucleotides: TGTGCCAGCAGTTACTCCCCAAGGGACACGACCCAGTACTTC.

This clone has just a few counts. The chain links TRBV6-1 to TRBJ2-3; TRBD2 matches 7 bases. The CDR3 has 14 amino acids. The germline V gene has CDR1 MNHNS and CDR2 SASEGT. J lost 0 bases, V lost 7 bases, and 4 bases had no gene match. CDR3 protein: CASKAGESTDTQYF. The CDR3 nucleotides read TGTGCCAGCAAGGCGGGGGAAAGCACAGATACGCAGTATTTT.

This chain uses TRBV2 with TRBJ2-2; 8 bases agree with TRBD1. Germline V gene sequence: CDR1 SNHLY, CDR2 FYNNEI. J was trimmed by 5 bases and V by 6 bases; bases with no gene match: 2. The CDR3 spans 13 residues. The CDR3, as DNA: TGTGCCAGCAGGAACAGGGGGACCGGGGAGCTGTTTTTT. This encodes CASRNRGTGELFF.

This clone was detected a few times. This chain links TRBV7-2 with TRBJ2-7; 8 nucleotides align to TRBD1. The CDR3 is 15 amino acids. Germline V lookup: CDR1 SGHTA, CDR2 FQGNSA. J was trimmed by 2 bases and V by 2 bases; bases with no gene match: 5. The DNA of the CDR3 is TGTGCCAGCAGCTTAACCGGACAGGGTCCCTACGAGCAGTACTTC. It specifies CASSLTGQGPYEQYF.

The chain is built from TRBV7-8 and TRBJ1-5; 8 bases are a match to TRBD1. V shed 5 bases and J 5 bases; nucleotides not matched to a gene: 14. The CDR3 has 17 residues. Germline V gene sequence: CDR1 SGHVS, CDR2 FQNEAQ. The CDR3 here is CASSPKLRTGNDQPQHF. CDR3 bases: TGTGCCAGCAGCCCAAAACTAAGGACAGGGAACGATCAGCCCCAGCATTTT.

The chain combines TRBV2 with TRBJ1-3, with 10 bases that match TRBD1. V shed 7 bases and J 0 bases; nucleotides not matched to a gene: 3. CDR1 is SNHLY, CDR2 FYNNEI, per germline. CDR3 size: 15 residues. Here the CDR3 DNA reads TGTGCCAGCACTAGGACAGGGGGCTCTGGAAACACCATATATTTT. Amino acid sequence: CASTRTGGSGNTIYF.

V usage is TRBV7-2 and J usage is TRBJ1-2; TRBD1 is a possible D gene (6 bases). This CDR3 is built from 12 residues. Trimming took off 5 bases at V and 5 bases at J, with 9 bases between the two ends. The germline V gene encodes CDR1 SGHTA and CDR2 FQGNSA. CDR3 protein: CASSVRGYGYTF. Here the CDR3 DNA reads TGTGCCAGCAGCGTCAGGGGATATGGCTACACCTTC.

This clone was recorded once. This rearrangement joins TRBV7-2 to TRBJ2-6; D possibly corresponds to TRBD1 (5 bases). The CDR3 covers 15 residues. The germline V gene has CDR1 SGHTA and CDR2 FQGNSA. The V end was cut by 10 bases, the J end by 0 bases, with 13 bases between. CDR3 coding DNA: TGTGCCACCCAGGGATGGGGCTCTGGGGCCAACGTCCTGACTTTC. Its protein product is CATQGWGSGANVLTF.

The chain employs TRBV5-1 and TRBJ2-1, with 8 bases fitting TRBD2. The CDR3 length is 16 residues. J was trimmed by 3 bases and V by 0 bases; bases with no gene match: 5. Germline-derived CDR1 and CDR2 are SGHRS and YFSETQ. CDR3 sequence: CASSLGQAGGYNEQFF. CDR3 DNA: TGCGCCAGCAGCTTGGGTCAGGCGGGGGGCTACAATGAGCAGTTCTTC.